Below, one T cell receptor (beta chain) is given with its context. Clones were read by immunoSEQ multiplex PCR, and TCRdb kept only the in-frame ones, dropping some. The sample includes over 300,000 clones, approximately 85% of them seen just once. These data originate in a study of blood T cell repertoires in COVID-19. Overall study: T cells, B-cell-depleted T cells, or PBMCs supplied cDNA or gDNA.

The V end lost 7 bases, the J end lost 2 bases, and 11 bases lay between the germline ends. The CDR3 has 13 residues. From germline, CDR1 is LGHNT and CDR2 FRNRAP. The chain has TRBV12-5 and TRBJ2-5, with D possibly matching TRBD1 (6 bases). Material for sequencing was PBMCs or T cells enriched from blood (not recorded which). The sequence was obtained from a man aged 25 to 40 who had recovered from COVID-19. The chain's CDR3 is CASAQDRQETQYF. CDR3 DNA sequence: TGTGCTAGTGCTCAGGACAGACAAGAGACCCAGTACTTC. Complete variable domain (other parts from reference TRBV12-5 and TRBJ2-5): DARVTQTPRHKVTEMGQEVTMRCQPILGHNTVFWYRQTMMQGLELLAYFRNRAPLDDSGMPKDRFSAEMPDATLATLKIQPSEPRDSAVYFCASAQDRQETQYFGPGTRLLVL.